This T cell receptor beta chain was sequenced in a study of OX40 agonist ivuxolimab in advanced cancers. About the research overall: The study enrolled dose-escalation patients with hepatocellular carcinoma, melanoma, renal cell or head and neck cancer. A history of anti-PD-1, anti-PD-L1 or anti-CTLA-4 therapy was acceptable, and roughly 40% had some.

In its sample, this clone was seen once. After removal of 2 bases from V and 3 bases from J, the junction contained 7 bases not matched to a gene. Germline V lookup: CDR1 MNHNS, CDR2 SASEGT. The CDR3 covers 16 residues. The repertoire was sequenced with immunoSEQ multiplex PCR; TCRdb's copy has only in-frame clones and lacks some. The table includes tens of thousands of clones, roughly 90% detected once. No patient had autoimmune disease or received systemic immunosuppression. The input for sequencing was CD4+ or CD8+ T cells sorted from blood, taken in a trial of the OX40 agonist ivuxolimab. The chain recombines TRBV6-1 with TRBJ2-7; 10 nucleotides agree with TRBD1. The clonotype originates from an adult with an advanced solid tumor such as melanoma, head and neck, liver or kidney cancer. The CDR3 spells CASSESYRDRGYEQYF. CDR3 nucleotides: TGTGCCAGCAGTGAATCATACAGGGACAGGGGCTACGAGCAGTACTTC.